This entry features one T cell receptor (beta chain) sequence. The target antigen is unknown. Treatment described: roughly ten-day PBMC culture with coronavirus spike peptide pools or control peptides (ViraFEST assay). From the unexposed donor, CD4+ T cells were collected ahead of the COVID-19 pandemic (2011-2018). The sample is drawn from a study of vaccination and CD4 T cells after COVID-19. With the Oncomine TCR Beta short-read assay, DNA from cultured CD4+ T cells was sequenced. TCRdb reprocessed the PCR reads with MiXCR, giving one entry per CDR3 protein. The data hold some 7,000 distinct CDR3 sequences, with approximately 38% observed a single time. Input material: CD4+ T cells from blood, cultured in vitro. This TCR was sampled from a human donor in good health.

The CDR3 DNA reads as TGTGCCAGCAGAAAAGGGGCTAGCGGGGACCGACCTCAAGAGACCCAGTACTTC. It codes for CASRKGASGDRPQETQYF. V and J are TRBV7-2 and TRBJ2-5, with TRBD2 matching 9 bases. The germline V gene has CDR1 SGHTA and CDR2 FQGNSA. There are 18 residues in the CDR3. V was clipped by 6 bases and J by 2 bases; unmatched bases: 16.